These T cell receptor beta chains were read from a single sample in a study of blood T cells in healthy people across ages. TCRdb re-derived calls from the 5' RACE reads in MiXCR, one entry per CDR3 protein. The sample lists around 320,000 distinct CDR3 sequences, roughly 29% occurring once. Sample: blood. These receptors came from a woman in her 70s in good health. The CDR3 runs from the conserved cysteine through the conserved F or W.

v_gene: TRBV5-1
j_gene: TRBJ2-4
CDR3aa: CASSSHTNQNIQYF

v_gene: TRBV15
j_gene: TRBJ2-1
CDR3aa: CATRTSSYNEQFF

v_gene: TRBV6-1
j_gene: TRBJ2-7
CDR3aa: CATNRRTSQSSYEQYF

v_gene: TRBV28
j_gene: TRBJ2-7
CDR3aa: CASRSSGTPLYEQYF

v_gene: TRBV7-8
j_gene: TRBJ2-1
CDR3aa: CASSLVLTYNEQFF

v_gene: TRBV6-2/TRBV6-3
j_gene: TRBJ2-6
CDR3aa: CASSSGTDSGANVLTF

v_gene: TRBV4-1
j_gene: TRBJ1-4
CDR3aa: CASSHAPRQVATNEKLFF

v_gene: TRBV19
j_gene: TRBJ1-1
CDR3aa: CASSRTGYTEAFF

v_gene: TRBV6-2/TRBV6-3
j_gene: TRBJ2-1
CDR3aa: CASSPGTSGSQWFF

v_gene: TRBV5-4
j_gene: TRBJ2-5
CDR3aa: CASSFLAAETQYF

v_gene: TRBV7-2
j_gene: TRBJ2-1
CDR3aa: CASSLKVPFNEQFF

v_gene: TRBV18
j_gene: TRBJ1-1
CDR3aa: CASSPSGGARNTEAFF

v_gene: TRBV4-1
j_gene: TRBJ2-7
CDR3aa: CASRDRTYEQYF

v_gene: TRBV25-1
j_gene: TRBJ1-3
CDR3aa: CASSDPGHLSGNTIYF

v_gene: TRBV24-1
j_gene: TRBJ2-7
CDR3aa: CATLAGPDDYEQYF

v_gene: TRBV24-1
j_gene: NA
CDR3aa: CATSDPTSGSYEQYF

v_gene: TRBV4-1
j_gene: TRBJ1-4
CDR3aa: CASSLVAGTGNEKLFF

v_gene: TRBV20-1
j_gene: NA
CDR3aa: CSARAGASEQFF

v_gene: TRBV15
j_gene: TRBJ2-1
CDR3aa: CATSRGSGISNEQFF

v_gene: TRBV2
j_gene: TRBJ2-2
CDR3aa: CASLFLTNTGELFF

v_gene: TRBV10-3
j_gene: TRBJ2-3
CDR3aa: CAISEGARTVTQYF

v_gene: TRBV5-1
j_gene: TRBJ2-5
CDR3aa: CASSPRGHQETQYF

v_gene: TRBV29-1
j_gene: TRBJ2-3
CDR3aa: CSAQGHTDTQYF

v_gene: TRBV20-1
j_gene: TRBJ2-1
CDR3aa: CTGGVYNEQFF

v_gene: TRBV7-8
j_gene: TRBJ2-1
CDR3aa: CASSLQGYNEQFF

v_gene: TRBV5-1
j_gene: TRBJ2-5
CDR3aa: CASSLAGMGAETQYF

v_gene: TRBV6-5
j_gene: TRBJ2-1
CDR3aa: CASSTASKSYNEQFF

v_gene: TRBV20-1
j_gene: TRBJ1-2
CDR3aa: CSAYGGYGYTF

v_gene: TRBV7-2
j_gene: TRBJ1-4
CDR3aa: CASSSISGSREKLFF

v_gene: TRBV7-2
j_gene: TRBJ1-2
CDR3aa: CASSYGKNYGYTF

v_gene: TRBV28
j_gene: TRBJ2-5
CDR3aa: CASSTDREELETQYF

v_gene: TRBV4-2
j_gene: TRBJ1-2
CDR3aa: CASSQEAQEAYGYTF

v_gene: TRBV6-1
j_gene: NA
CDR3aa: CASRRDRYNEQFF

v_gene: TRBV10-2
j_gene: TRBJ2-4
CDR3aa: CAGREGQGNIQYF

v_gene: TRBV20-1
j_gene: TRBJ1-1
CDR3aa: CSARDQGRGGAFF

v_gene: TRBV9
j_gene: NA
CDR3aa: CASSLVWEQYF

v_gene: TRBV20-1
j_gene: TRBJ2-5
CDR3aa: CSARERDRGLETQYF

v_gene: TRBV9
j_gene: TRBJ1-2
CDR3aa: CASSVEQSGYGYTF

v_gene: TRBV18
j_gene: TRBJ2-3
CDR3aa: CASSPTSGSGDTQYF